This TCR beta chain was retrieved from a study of cytomegalovirus exposure and HLA in healthy donors. Turning to the study itself: Researchers previously reported finding 117 million unique TCR beta sequences from around 200 million T cells. Early on, a data release was issued that held 65 million to 100 million unique TCRs from HLA-typed donors.

V was clipped by 5 bases and J by 5 bases, with 13 bases between them. CDR1 and CDR2 (germline): SGDLS, YYNGEE. This CDR3 is built from 13 residues. General study findings and limits: Evidence from a later analysis indicated that most CMV-associated TCR beta chains looked HLA-restricted. Later analysis found that TCR beta chains associated with HLA were more clonally expanded than other, equally common chains.

The primer mix had 60 Vbeta and 13 Jbeta primers. TCRdb keeps only in-frame clones here, not all; method: immunoSEQ multiplex PCR. The table has approximately 100,000 clones, around 80% seen once. Points on this clone: The antigen is undetermined.

The clonotype comes from a woman under 30 in good health and CMV-seropositive. The chain employs TRBV9 and TRBJ2-5, with D maybe TRBD2 (6 bases). Sequencing was done on a sample of PBMCs. In DNA form, the CDR3 reads TGTGCCAGCAGTTACGGGGGTTTTGAGACCCAGTACTTC. Translating gives CASSYGGFETQYF.